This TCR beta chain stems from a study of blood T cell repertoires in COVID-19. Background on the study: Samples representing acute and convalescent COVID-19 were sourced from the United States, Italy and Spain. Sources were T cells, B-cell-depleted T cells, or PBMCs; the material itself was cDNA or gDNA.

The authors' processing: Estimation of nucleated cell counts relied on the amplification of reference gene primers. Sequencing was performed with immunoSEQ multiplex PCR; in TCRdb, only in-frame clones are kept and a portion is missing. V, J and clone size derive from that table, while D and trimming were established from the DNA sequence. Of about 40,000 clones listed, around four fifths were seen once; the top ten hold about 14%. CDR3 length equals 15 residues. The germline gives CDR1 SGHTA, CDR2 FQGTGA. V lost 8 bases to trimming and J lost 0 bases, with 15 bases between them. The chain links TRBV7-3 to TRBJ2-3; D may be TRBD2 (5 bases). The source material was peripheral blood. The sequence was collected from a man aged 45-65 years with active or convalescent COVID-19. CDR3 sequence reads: CASGESLLSTDTQYF. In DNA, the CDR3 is TGTGCCAGCGGGGAGTCCCTCCTTAGCACAGATACGCAGTATTTT.